One TCR beta chain is described in this entry. Germline assignment: CDR1 MDHEN and CDR2 SYDVKM. The CDR3 loop spans 15 amino acids. TRB was amplified from approximately 250 ng of peripheral blood genomic DNA per sample. TRB rearrangements were amplified by touch-down multiplex PCR with mixed TRB-A/B primers. TCRdb re-called the multiplex PCR reads; one entry per CDR3 protein, DNA not given. This sample contains 3,500 or so distinct CDR3 sequences. This sample was taken from a study of T cell clusters in autoimmune cytopenias. Input material: peripheral blood. V and J are TRBV28 and TRBJ2-1. This TCR was recovered from a human donor with an autoimmune cytopenia, with autoimmune hepatitis or in good health (not recorded which). The CDR3 sequence: CASSGVGVPYNEQFF.